This T cell receptor (beta chain) was captured by sequencing in a study of T cell responses to AZD1222 COVID-19 vaccine. Whole-study results and caveats: The number of AZD1222 recipients seropositive at baseline was only 6 or 7. White British people made up most donors, females outnumbered males, and clonal diversity was possibly underestimated.

Details on this clone: As yet, its antigen is unknown.

The V end was cut by 7 bases, the J end by 0 bases, with 11 bases between. The length of the CDR3 is 14 residues. Germline CDR1 LNHDA, CDR2 SQIVND (reference sequence). Clones were read by immunoSEQ multiplex PCR, and TCRdb kept only the in-frame ones, dropping some. This repertoire shows about 130,000 clones, about 90% found once; its top ten account for around 5.8%. This clonotype was sampled from an adult in good health. The sample was peripheral blood, taken on day 0 of AZD1222 vaccination. The V call is TRBV19, the J call TRBJ2-3, with TRBD2 as a possible D gene (5 bases). In DNA form, the CDR3 reads TGTGCCAGTAAGTGGGAGATTAGCACAGATACGCAGTATTTT. This translates into CASKWEISTDTQYF.